This TCR beta chain was recovered during a study of cytomegalovirus exposure and HLA in healthy donors. Those who donated were healthy bone marrow donors. Amplification used 60 Vbeta primers and 13 Jbeta primers. The protocol was immunoSEQ multiplex PCR, while the TCRdb copy is restricted to in-frame clones and leaves out a portion. The sample lists 180,000 or so clones; 65% to 85% were seen once. Study observations and caveats: Previously analyzed data showed that most TCR beta V segments were productive at a frequency of about 87% or about 30%.

In the case of this clone: Antigen specificity is unknown.

The CDR3 has 16 amino acids. The junction had 8 bases not matched to a gene; V was cut back by 5 bases and J by 4 bases. Looked up from germline, CDR1 is SGHAT and CDR2 is FQNNGV. The receptor comes from a female donor in good health and CMV-seronegative. This chain connects TRBV11-2 to TRBJ2-2; 9 bases are a match to TRBD2. The sequenced sample consisted of PBMCs. The CDR3 region is CASSAGISGGTGELFF. The CDR3 DNA sequence: TGTGCCAGCAGCGCAGGGATTAGCGGGGGCACCGGGGAGCTGTTTTTT.